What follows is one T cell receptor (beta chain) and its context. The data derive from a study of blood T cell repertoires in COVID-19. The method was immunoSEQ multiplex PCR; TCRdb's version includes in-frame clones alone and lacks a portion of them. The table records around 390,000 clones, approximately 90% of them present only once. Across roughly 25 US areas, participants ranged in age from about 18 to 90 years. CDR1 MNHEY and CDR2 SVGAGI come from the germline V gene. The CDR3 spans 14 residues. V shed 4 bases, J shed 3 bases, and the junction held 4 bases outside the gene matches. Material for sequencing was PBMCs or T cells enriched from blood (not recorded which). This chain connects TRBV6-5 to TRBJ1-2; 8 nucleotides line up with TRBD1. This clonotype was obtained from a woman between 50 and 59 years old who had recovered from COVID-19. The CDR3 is CASSLRTGYYGYTF. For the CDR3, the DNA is TGTGCCAGCAGTTTGAGGACAGGGTACTATGGCTACACCTTC.